The 5 T cell receptor beta chains in this list originate from one sample, sequenced in a study of control samples from healthy donors and cancer patients. The protocol was immunoSEQ multiplex PCR, while the TCRdb copy is restricted to in-frame clones and leaves out a portion. The data hold 60,000 to 95,000 clones, with roughly 84% observed a single time. Sequencing used blood. These receptor sequences come from a man over 45 in good health.

The J gene is TRBJ2-1, the V gene TRBV11-2, with unresolved D. Germline lookup yields CDR1 SGHAT and CDR2 FQNNGV. The CDR3 sequence is 12 residues long. Deletions cut 0 bases from V and 15 bases from J, with 12 bases between. The CDR3 loop reads CASSLDGAPPFF. DNA of the CDR3: TGTGCCAGCAGCTTAGATGGAGCCCCACCGTTCTTC.

For the CDR3, the DNA is TGCAGCGGACGGGACAGGATAAATGAAAAACTGTTTTTT. It specifies CSGRDRINEKLFF. The rearrangement links TRBV29-1 to TRBJ1-4; TRBD1 matches 8 bases. Looked up from germline, CDR1 is SQVTM and CDR2 is ANQGSEA. The CDR3 totals 13 residues. V lost 7 bases and J lost 5; bases outside the gene matches: 6. The whole variable domain, filled in from reference TRBV29-1 and TRBJ1-4, reads SAVISQKPSRDICQRGTSLTIQCQVDSQVTMMFWYRQQPGQSLTLIATANQGSEATYESGFVIDKFPISRPNLTFSTLTVSNMSPEDSSIYLCSGRDRINEKLFFGSGTQLSVL.

This clone turned up a few times. The CDR3, as DNA: TGTGCCAGCAGTGTAACTAGCGGGAGATACAATGAGCAGTTCTTC. It is translated as CASSVTSGRYNEQFF. The chain employs TRBV25-1 and TRBJ2-1; 11 bases align to TRBD2. From germline, CDR1 is MGHDK and CDR2 SYGVNS. The CDR3 is made up of 15 amino acids. V lost 4 bases, J lost 4 bases, and 3 bases stayed unmatched.

This chain links TRBV15 with TRBJ2-3, with TRBD2 matching over 8 bases. The CDR3 covers 18 residues. The germline CDR1 and CDR2 sequences are LNHNV and YYDKDF (reference sequence). After removal of 0 bases from V and 2 bases from J, the junction contained 10 bases not matched to a gene. The CDR3 here is CATSRDLGGRMNTDTQYF. CDR3 DNA: TGTGCCACCAGCAGAGATCTGGGCGGGAGGATGAACACAGATACGCAGTATTTT.

The chain carries TRBV13 and TRBJ1-5; D unresolved. The CDR3 runs to 16 residues. V was pared by 0 bases and J by 2 bases, with 11 bases between. CDR1 and CDR2 from the germline V gene are PRHDT and FYEKMQ (reference sequence). The DNA of the CDR3 is TGTGCCAGCAGCTTAGGAGGAGGTTCGGGCAATCAGCCCCAGCATTTT. Translation: CASSLGGGSGNQPQHF. Full variable domain (rest looked up from reference TRBV13 and TRBJ1-5): AAGVIQSPRHLIKEKRETATLKCYPIPRHDTVYWYQQGPGQDPQFLISFYEKMQSDKGSIPDRFSAQQFSDYHSELNMSSLELGDSALYFCASSLGGGSGNQPQHFGDGTRLSIL.